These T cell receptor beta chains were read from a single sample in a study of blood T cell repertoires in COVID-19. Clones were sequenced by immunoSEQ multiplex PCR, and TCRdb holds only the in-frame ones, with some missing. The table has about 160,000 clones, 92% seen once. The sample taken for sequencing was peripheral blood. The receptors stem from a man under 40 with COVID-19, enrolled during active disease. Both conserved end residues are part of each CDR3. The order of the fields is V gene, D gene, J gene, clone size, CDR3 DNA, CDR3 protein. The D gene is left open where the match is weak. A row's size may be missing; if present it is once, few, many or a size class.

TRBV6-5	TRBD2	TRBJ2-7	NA	TGTGCCAGCAGTTACTCGGGACCGGGACTAGGATACGAGCAGTACTTC	CASSYSGPGLGYEQYF
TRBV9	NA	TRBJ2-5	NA	TGTGCCAGCAGCGTAGAGGGGGGGCGGGAGACCCAGTACTTC	CASSVEGGRETQYF
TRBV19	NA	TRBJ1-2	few	TGTGCCAGTACTAGGGGGTCGGCAGGAGGATCGGGTGGCTACACCTTC	CASTRGSAGGSGGYTF
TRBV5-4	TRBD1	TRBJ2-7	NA	TGTGCCAGCAGCTTATCCGGGACAGGGGTATACGAGCAGTACTTC	CASSLSGTGVYEQYF
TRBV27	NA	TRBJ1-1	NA	TGTGCCAGCAGTTTATGGCAGGGAAAGAACACTGAAGCTTTCTTT	CASSLWQGKNTEAFF
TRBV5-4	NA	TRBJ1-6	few	TGTGCCAGCAGCGTGGCAGGGATCCCAATCGGAGTTAATTCACCCCTCCACTTT	CASSVAGIPIGVNSPLHF
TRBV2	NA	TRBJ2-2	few	TGTGCCAGCCCCGAGGCGAACACCGGGGAGCTGTTTTTT	CASPEANTGELFF
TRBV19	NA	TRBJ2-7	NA	TGTGCCAGTAGTATAGTCGGGAGCGGCTACGAGCAGTACTTC	CASSIVGSGYEQYF
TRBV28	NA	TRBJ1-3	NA	TGTGCCAGCAGAAACGCGGATGCGGGAAACACCATATATTTT	CASRNADAGNTIYF
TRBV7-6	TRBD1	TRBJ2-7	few	TGTGCCAGCAGCGGGCAGGGGGCCGACGAGCAGTACTTC	CASSGQGADEQYF
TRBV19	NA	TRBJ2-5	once	TGTGCCAGTAGTATAGACCTCGTTGAGACCCAGTACTTC	CASSIDLVETQYF
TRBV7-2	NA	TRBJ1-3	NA	TGTGCCAGCAGCTTAGCCCGTACAGAAAACACCATATATTTT	CASSLARTENTIYF
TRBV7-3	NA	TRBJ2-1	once	TGTGCCAGCAGCTTAAGGGAGGATGGGAATGAGCAGTTCTTC	CASSLREDGNEQFF
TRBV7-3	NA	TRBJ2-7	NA	TGTGCCAGCAGCTTAACAGGGGGATCCTACGAGCAGTACTTC	CASSLTGGSYEQYF